The T cell receptor beta chain under discussion was sequenced for a study of T-cell reconstitution after alpha-beta-depleted transplantation in children (TCRdb year 2016). About the full investigation: Using TCR repertoire profiling, the study followed T-cell immune reconstitution in a quantitative way in children after TCRalphabeta/CD19-depleted allogeneic hematopoietic cell transplantation.

Libraries came from PCR. The instrument given in TCRdb is Illumina HiSeq 2500. Molecular barcoding was employed in the preparation of TCR libraries, with unique molecular identifiers being used to normalize TCRbeta repertoire quantification. TCRdb ran its own pipeline on the public reads, namely fastp trimming at Q25 and MiXCR clone calling, and kept in-frame beta chains. CDR3 protein duplicates are merged, each entry listing the most common genes and DNA. The sample table records 200,000 to 250,000 distinct CDR3 sequences; approximately 9% of these occur just once. The ten largest clones add up to 5% to 7% of the sample. This clonotype turned up a few times. What antigen it recognizes has not been identified. No base-level quality is on record; no much larger clone is a single base apart. The origin of this receptor is a human donor who donated a stem cell graft to a child with acute lymphoblastic leukemia. The sample here was PBMCs from the stem cell graft donor, taken from the stem cell graft.

The DNA reads as follows: TGCAGTGCTAATACGGCTGCGGCCCAAGAGACCCAGTACTTC. Its protein product is CSANTAAAQETQYF. The sequence joins TRBV20-1 to TRBJ2-5, with the identity of the D gene unclear. V and J are truncated by 4 bases and 1 base respectively, leaving an intervening sequence of 13 bases. From a lookup of the germline V gene (reference sequence), CDR1 and CDR2 are DFQATT and SNEGSKA. The CDR3 goes from the cysteine to the phenylalanine over 14 residues. The CDR3 DNA has 42 bases and is translated from base 1.